What follows are 23 T cell receptor beta chains derived from one specimen sequenced in a study of cytomegalovirus exposure and HLA in healthy donors. PCR was performed using 60 Vbeta and 13 Jbeta primers. The data were produced by immunoSEQ multiplex PCR, yet TCRdb's version contains in-frame clones alone and is incomplete. The data contain more than 95,000 clones, 70% to 85% of them seen just once; the ten biggest clones take up roughly 1.8%. Sample: PBMCs. Receptors originate from a man between 18 and 35 years old in good health and CMV-seronegative.

This chain uses TRBV7-2 with TRBJ1-6, with D tentatively TRBD1 (6 bases). V shed 5 bases and J shed 1 base, with 12 bases lying between them. Germline V lookup: CDR1 SGHTA, CDR2 FQGNSA. CDR3 length equals 16 residues. The DNA of the CDR3 is TGTGCCAGCAGCCTAAGGGGGGGTTCCTATAATTCACCCCTCCACTTT. As protein: CASSLRGGSYNSPLHF. The full variable domain, in which reference TRBV7-2 and TRBJ1-6 provide the parts outside the CDR3, is GAGVSQSPSNKVTEKGKDVELRCDPISGHTALYWYRQSLGQGLEFLIYFQGNSAPDKSGLPSDRFSAERTGGSVSTLTIQRTQQEDSAVYLCASSLRGGSYNSPLHFGNGTRLTVT.

The chain combines TRBV4-1 with TRBJ1-5; D is undetermined. Germline CDR1 is MGHRA and CDR2 is YSYEKL. V lost 3 bases, J lost 6 bases, and 9 bases lay in between. This CDR3 region has 13 residues. CDR3 loop: CASSHPGGQPQHF. The CDR3 DNA is TGCGCCAGCAGCCATCCCGGCGGTCAGCCCCAGCATTTT.

This chain connects TRBV25-1 to TRBJ2-7; D perhaps matches TRBD1 (7 bases). CDR1 MGHDK and CDR2 SYGVNS come from the germline V gene. V was trimmed by 3 bases and J by 6 bases, leaving 21 bases between them. The CDR3 totals 16 residues. The CDR3 sequence: CASSDLKPEGAGEQYF. The CDR3 DNA reads as TGTGCCAGCAGTGACCTTAAACCGGAGGGGGCAGGCGAGCAGTACTTC.

In this sample, this clone turned up once. This same CDR3 is encoded by further DNA sequences in the sample. The chain has TRBV6-1 and TRBJ2-6, with TRBD1 matching 9 bases. CDR1 is MNHNS, CDR2 SASEGT, per germline. The trim removed 6 bases at V and 0 bases at J, leaving 0 bases unmatched. The CDR3 contains 15 residues. For the CDR3, the DNA is TGTGCCAGCAGGACAGGGGGCTCTGGGGCCAACGTCCTGACTTTC. Amino acid sequence: CASRTGGSGANVLTF.

The chain is built from TRBV12-5 and TRBJ1-5; 7 nucleotides agree with TRBD1. CDR1 is LGHNT, CDR2 FRNRAP, per germline. J was trimmed by 0 bases and V by 8 bases; bases with no gene match: 16. This CDR3 contains 18 residues. As DNA, the CDR3 is TGTGCTAGTACGAGAGACAGGGTGGGGTTTGCTAGCAATCAGCCCCAGCATTTT. This translates into CASTRDRVGFASNQPQHF.

This clone was seen only a few times. The rearrangement links TRBV6-5 to TRBJ1-2, with D maybe TRBD1 (5 bases). V gave up 7 bases and J gave up 2 bases, with 14 bases separating them. Germline V gene data show CDR1 as MNHEY and CDR2 as SVGAGI. CDR3 size: 14 residues. CDR3 in DNA: TGTGCCAGCACGAAAGGGGCAGGGAACTATGGCTACACCTTC. Its translation: CASTKGAGNYGYTF.

V gene TRBV5-1 combines with J gene TRBJ2-1, with 9 bases identical to TRBD1. Trimming cost V 4 bases and J 5 bases; bases outside gene matches: 10. The germline gives CDR1 SGHRS, CDR2 YFSETQ. The CDR3 length is 16 residues. This CDR3 reads CASSRTGVGRDNEQFF. As DNA, the CDR3 is TGCGCCAGCAGCCGGACAGGGGTGGGGAGGGACAATGAGCAGTTCTTC.

This clone occurred a few times. The chain combines TRBV5-6 with TRBJ2-7; TRBD1 matches 8 bases. The CDR3 has 14 residues. CDR1 is SGHDT and CDR2 is YYEEEE in the germline V gene. V dropped 2 bases and J dropped 3; count of bases not matched to a gene: 4. CDR3 residues: CASSFRTGFYEQYF. The CDR3 DNA reads TGTGCCAGCAGCTTTCGGACAGGGTTCTACGAGCAGTACTTC.

The V gene is TRBV15, the J gene TRBJ1-2; D might be TRBD1 (6 bases). Trimming removed 0 bases from V and 3 bases from J, with 14 bases in between. Germline lookup yields CDR1 LNHNV and CDR2 YYDKDF (reference sequence). The CDR3 runs to 16 residues. In DNA, the CDR3 is TGTGCCACCAGCAGAGATCGAGGGGGGGCTTACTATGGCTACACCTTC. It encodes CATSRDRGGAYYGYTF. The full variable domain, completed using reference TRBV15 and TRBJ1-2, is DAMVIQNPRYQVTQFGKPVTLSCSQTLNHNVMYWYQQKSSQAPKLLFHYYDKDFNNEADTPDNFQSRRPNTSFCFLDIRSPGLGDTAMYLCATSRDRGGAYYGYTFGSGTRLTVV.

The chain links TRBV5-4 to TRBJ2-7; TRBD1 matches at 8 bases. This CDR3 contains 16 residues. Trimming cost V 4 bases and J 2 bases; bases outside gene matches: 11. The germline gives CDR1 SGHNT, CDR2 YYREEE (reference sequence). The CDR3 region is CASSIVPGQATYEQYF. Written as DNA, the CDR3 is TGTGCCAGCAGCATCGTACCGGGACAGGCAACCTACGAGCAGTACTTC.

The gene calls are TRBV2 and TRBJ2-7; tentative D call: TRBD2 (5 bases). Germline V gives CDR1 SNHLY, CDR2 FYNNEI. This CDR3 is 13 amino acids long. Trimming took off 11 bases at V and 6 bases at J, with 20 bases between the two ends. DNA for the CDR3: TGTGCCTCGACGACACGACTGAGGGCCGAGCAGTACTTC. Its translation: CASTTRLRAEQYF.

The chain has TRBV28 and TRBJ1-5; D gene unclear. The CDR3 totals 17 residues. Looked up from germline, CDR1 is MDHEN and CDR2 is SYDVKM. V lost 6 bases, J lost 3 bases, and 21 bases lay in between. The CDR3, as DNA: TGTGCCAGCAGGAGACTCCACATAACCTTGAACAATCAGCCCCAGCATTTT. Translating it yields CASRRLHITLNNQPQHF.

The chain joins TRBV7-3 to TRBJ2-2; 8 nucleotides align to TRBD2. CDR1 SGHTA and CDR2 FQGTGA come from the germline V gene. CDR3 length equals 18 residues. The V segment lost 0 bases and the J segment 6 bases; nucleotides outside the gene matches: 12. This CDR3 is CASSLTPGVGGGPGELFF. The CDR3 DNA follows: TGTGCCAGCAGCTTAACACCAGGTGTCGGGGGGGGCCCCGGGGAGCTGTTTTTT.

V and J are TRBV9 and TRBJ2-6; TRBD1 might be the D (5 bases). The V end lost 0 bases, the J end lost 2 bases, and 9 bases lay between the germline ends. The CDR3 runs 16 residues. Germline assignment: CDR1 SGDLS and CDR2 YYNGEE. The CDR3 nucleotides read TGTGCCAGCAGCGTAGGAAAAGGGGCTGGGGCCAACGTCCTGACTTTC. Its protein product is CASSVGKGAGANVLTF.

The chain joins TRBV11-2 to TRBJ2-7, with TRBD2 identical over 10 bases. Germline CDR1 and CDR2: SGHAT and FQNNGV. The CDR3 sequence is 20 residues long. V trimming: 0 bases; J trimming: 0 bases; junction bases outside the gene matches: 14. CDR3 loop: CASSLEAGARLAGASYEQYF. As DNA, the CDR3 is TGTGCCAGCAGCTTAGAAGCCGGGGCGAGGCTAGCGGGGGCCTCCTACGAGCAGTACTTC.

Here the CDR3 DNA reads TGTGCCAGCAGTGAGGTGGCTAGCAGGGGCAATGAGCAGTTCTTC. Protein: CASSEVASRGNEQFF. The chain is built from TRBV6-4 and TRBJ2-1; TRBD1 is a possible D gene (6 bases). The germline gives CDR1 MRHNA, CDR2 SNTAGT. V was pared by 3 bases and J by 6 bases, with 15 bases between. The CDR3 contains 15 residues.

The chain recombines TRBV14 with TRBJ2-7, with a possible D match to TRBD1 (5 bases). This CDR3 region has 16 residues. The V end was cut by 1 base, the J end by 2 bases, with 15 bases between. Germline lookup yields CDR1 SGHDN and CDR2 FVKESK. In DNA form, the CDR3 reads TGTGCCAGCAGCCAAGTGTCTAACAGGCCTACCTACGAGCAGTACTTC. Translation gives CASSQVSNRPTYEQYF.

The chain links TRBV10-3 to TRBJ1-1, with 11 bases aligning to TRBD1. Germline V CDR1 and CDR2: ENHRY, SYGVKD. The trim removed 5 bases at V and 1 base at J, leaving 9 bases unmatched. CDR3 length equals 17 residues. This CDR3 reads CAISPPGQGVENTEAFF. CDR3 bases: TGTGCCATCAGTCCTCCGGGACAGGGGGTTGAGAACACTGAAGCTTTCTTT.

There are a few counts of this clone. The chain links TRBV5-1 to TRBJ2-1; D is unclear. CDR3 size: 12 residues. CDR1 SGHRS and CDR2 YFSETQ come from the germline V gene. Trimming pared 2 bases from V and 9 bases from J, leaving 9 bases between. The CDR3 is CASSFSTGEQFF. CDR3 in DNA: TGCGCCAGCAGCTTCTCTACGGGTGAGCAGTTCTTC.

This clone was seen only a few times. The rearrangement links TRBV27 to TRBJ1-1; D is perhaps TRBD1 (5 bases). CDR3 length equals 12 residues. Trimming removed 5 bases from V and 4 bases from J, with 8 bases in between. Looked up from germline, CDR1 is MNHEY and CDR2 is SMNVEV (reference sequence). This chain's CDR3 is CASSAGPTEAFF. In DNA, the CDR3 is TGTGCCAGCAGTGCGGGGCCCACTGAAGCTTTCTTT.

The J gene is TRBJ1-2, the V gene TRBV27, with D perhaps TRBD1 (6 bases). The CDR3 has 12 residues. Germline CDR1 and CDR2: MNHEY and SMNVEV (reference sequence). The V and J ends lost 7 bases and 8 bases respectively, with 14 bases between them. In DNA, the CDR3 is TGTGCCAGCATACCAGGGGTGGGCGGCTACACCTTC. Translation gives CASIPGVGGYTF.

This clone is a singleton in its sample. The junction departs from germline at one end; a sequencing error may be responsible. The gene calls are TRBV7-9 and TRBJ1-2; D uncertain. The CDR3 extends over 14 amino acids. Germline CDR1 and CDR2: SEHNR and FQNEAQ (reference sequence). For the CDR3, the DNA is TGTTCCAGCAGCTTATTAGTAATGCCTGAAGGCTACACCTTC. Translating it yields CSSSLLVMPEGYTF.

Note on this clone: Other nucleotide sequences from this sample produce the same CDR3. The chain is built from TRBV7-9 and TRBJ1-5; tentative D call: TRBD1 (6 bases). The CDR3 is 14 amino acids. The germline V and J ends were trimmed by 4 bases and 0 bases, with 7 bases remaining between them. Germline lookup yields CDR1 SEHNR and CDR2 FQNEAQ (reference sequence). In DNA form, the CDR3 reads TGTGCCAGCAGCTCGGACAGTAGCAATCAGCCCCAGCATTTT. As protein: CASSSDSSNQPQHF.